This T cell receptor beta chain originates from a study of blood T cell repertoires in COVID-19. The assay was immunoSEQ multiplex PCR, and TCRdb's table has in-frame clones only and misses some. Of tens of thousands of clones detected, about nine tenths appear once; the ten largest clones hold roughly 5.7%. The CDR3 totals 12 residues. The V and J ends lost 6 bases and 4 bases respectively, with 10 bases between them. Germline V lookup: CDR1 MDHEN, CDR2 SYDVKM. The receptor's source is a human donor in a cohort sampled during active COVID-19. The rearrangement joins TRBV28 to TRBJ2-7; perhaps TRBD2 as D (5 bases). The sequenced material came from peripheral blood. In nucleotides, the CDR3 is TGTGCCAGCAGCTCCACGGGGTACGAGCAGTACGTC. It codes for CASSSTGYEQYV.